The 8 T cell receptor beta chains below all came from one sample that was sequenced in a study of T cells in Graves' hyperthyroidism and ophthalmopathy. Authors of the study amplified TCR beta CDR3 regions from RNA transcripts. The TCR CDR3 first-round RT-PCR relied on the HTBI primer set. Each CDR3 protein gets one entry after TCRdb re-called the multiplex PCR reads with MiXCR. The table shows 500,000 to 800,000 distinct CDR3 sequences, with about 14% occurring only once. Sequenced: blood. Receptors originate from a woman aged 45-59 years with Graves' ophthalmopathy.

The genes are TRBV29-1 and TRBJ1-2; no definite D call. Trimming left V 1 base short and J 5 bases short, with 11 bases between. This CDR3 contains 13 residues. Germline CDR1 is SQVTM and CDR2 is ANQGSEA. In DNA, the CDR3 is TGCAGCGTTGAAGTCAGCGGTGGGTATGGCTACACCTTC. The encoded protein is CSVEVSGGYGYTF. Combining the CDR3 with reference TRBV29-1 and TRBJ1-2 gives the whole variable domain SAVISQKPSRDICQRGTSLTIQCQVDSQVTMMFWYRQQPGQSLTLIATANQGSEATYESGFVIDKFPISRPNLTFSTLTVSNMSPEDSSIYLCSVEVSGGYGYTFGSGTRLTVV.

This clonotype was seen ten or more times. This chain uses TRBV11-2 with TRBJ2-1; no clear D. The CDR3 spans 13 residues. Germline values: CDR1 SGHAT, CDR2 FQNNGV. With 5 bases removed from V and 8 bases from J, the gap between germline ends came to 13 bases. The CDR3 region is CASSLAGQDEQFF. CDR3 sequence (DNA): TGTGCCAGCAGCCTTGCAGGCCAGGATGAGCAGTTCTTC. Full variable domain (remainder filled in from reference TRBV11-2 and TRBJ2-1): EAGVAQSPRYKIIEKRQSVAFWCNPISGHATLYWYQQILGQGPKLLIQFQNNGVVDDSQLPKDRFSAERLKGVDSTLKIQPAKLEDSAVYLCASSLAGQDEQFFGPGTRLTVL.

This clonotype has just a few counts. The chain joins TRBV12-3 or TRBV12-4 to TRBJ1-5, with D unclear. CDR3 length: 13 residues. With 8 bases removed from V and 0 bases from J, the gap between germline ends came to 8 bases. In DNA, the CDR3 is TGTGCCAGCGCGCTTTATAGCAATCAGCCCCAGCATTTT. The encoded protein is CASALYSNQPQHF.

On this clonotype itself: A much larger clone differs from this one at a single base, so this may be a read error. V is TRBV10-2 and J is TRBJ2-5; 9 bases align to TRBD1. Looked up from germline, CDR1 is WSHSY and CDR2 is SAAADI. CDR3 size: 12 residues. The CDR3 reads CASWDREEAQYF. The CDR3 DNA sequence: TGCGCCAGCTGGGACAGGGAAGAGGCCCAGTACTTC.

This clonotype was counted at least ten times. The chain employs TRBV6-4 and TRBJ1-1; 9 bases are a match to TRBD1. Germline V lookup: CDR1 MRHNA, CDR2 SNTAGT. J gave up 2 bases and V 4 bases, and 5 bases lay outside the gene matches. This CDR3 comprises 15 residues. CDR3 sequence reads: CASSARTGANTEAFF. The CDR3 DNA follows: TGTGCCAGCAGTGCTCGGACAGGGGCCAACACTGAAGCTTTCTTT.

CDR3 region: CASNELLGETQYF. In DNA form, the CDR3 reads TGTGCCAGCAATGAGCTGTTGGGAGAGACCCAGTACTTC. This rearrangement joins TRBV6-1 to TRBJ2-5, with D uncertain. This CDR3 region has 13 residues. Germline V lookup: CDR1 MNHNS, CDR2 SASEGT. Trimming shortened V by 7 bases and J by 4 bases, and 13 bases separated the two germline ends.

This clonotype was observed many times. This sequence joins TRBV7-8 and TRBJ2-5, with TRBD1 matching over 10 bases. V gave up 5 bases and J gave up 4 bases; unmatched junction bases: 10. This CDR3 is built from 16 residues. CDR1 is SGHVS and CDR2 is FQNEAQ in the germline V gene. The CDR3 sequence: CASSPFGTGAGETQYF. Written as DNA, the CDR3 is TGTGCCAGCAGCCCATTCGGGACAGGGGCCGGAGAGACCCAGTACTTC.

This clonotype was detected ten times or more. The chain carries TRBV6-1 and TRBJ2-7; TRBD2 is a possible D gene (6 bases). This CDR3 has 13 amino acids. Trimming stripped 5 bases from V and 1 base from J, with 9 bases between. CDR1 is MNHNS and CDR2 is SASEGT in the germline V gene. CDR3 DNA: TGTGCCAGCAGTCGCGGGGATTCCTACGAGCAGTACTTC. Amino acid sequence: CASSRGDSYEQYF.